Shown below are 19 T cell receptor beta chains from a single sample sequenced in a study of identical twins. TCRdb itself ran the 5' RACE reads through MiXCR, one entry per CDR3 protein. The data show about 240,000 distinct CDR3 sequences, with more than 9% seen just once and about 9% held by the top ten. Sequencing was done on a sample of memory T cells sorted from blood. Source of these receptors: a man aged 50-60 years in good health.

The rearrangement links TRBV14 to TRBJ2-3; a possible D gene is TRBD2 (5 bases). V dropped 3 bases and J dropped 2 bases, with 18 bases sitting between them. Germline loops: CDR1 SGHDN, CDR2 FVKESK. The CDR3 has 17 amino acids. For the CDR3, the DNA is TGTGCCAGCAGCCAGAGAGGCGGGTTACCCTACACAGATACGCAGTATTTT. Its protein product is CASSQRGGLPYTDTQYF.

The chain carries TRBV28 and TRBJ2-3; TRBD1 matches at 7 bases. CDR1 is MDHEN and CDR2 is SYDVKM in the germline V gene. The V and J ends lost 6 bases and 2 bases, in that order; junction bases with no gene match: 11. This CDR3 is 16 amino acids long. As DNA, the CDR3 is TGTGCCAGCAGCCAAACAGGGGTCTTCAACACAGATACGCAGTATTTT. This codes for CASSQTGVFNTDTQYF. Full variable domain (rest looked up from reference TRBV28 and TRBJ2-3): DVKVTQSSRYLVKRTGEKVFLECVQDMDHENMFWYRQDPGLGLRLIYFSYDVKMKEKGDIPEGYSVSREKKERFSLILESASTNQTSMYLCASSQTGVFNTDTQYFGPGTRLTVL.

This clonotype appeared many times. The V gene is TRBV11-2, the J gene TRBJ2-3; possible D gene TRBD1, 6 bases. The CDR3 has 14 amino acids. Germline-derived CDR1 and CDR2 are SGHAT and FQNNGV. Trimming stripped 5 bases from V and 5 bases from J, with 14 bases between. CDR3 nucleotides: TGTGCCAGCAGCGACTACAGGGTAGGAGATACGCAGTATTTT. Translated: CASSDYRVGDTQYF. Based on the CDR3 plus reference TRBV11-2 and TRBJ2-3, the full variable domain is EAGVAQSPRYKIIEKRQSVAFWCNPISGHATLYWYQQILGQGPKLLIQFQNNGVVDDSQLPKDRFSAERLKGVDSTLKIQPAKLEDSAVYLCASSDYRVGDTQYFGPGTRLTVL.

This clonotype was seen many times. The rearrangement links TRBV20-1 to TRBJ1-4, with D possibly TRBD1 on 6 matching bases. From germline, CDR1 is DFQATT and CDR2 SNEGSKA (reference sequence). Trimming left V 0 bases short and J 8 bases short, with 22 bases between. This CDR3 has 17 amino acids. The CDR3 loop reads CSARDSIGGPRKEKLFF. CDR3 nucleotides: TGCAGTGCTAGAGACTCGATTGGGGGCCCAAGGAAGGAAAAACTGTTTTTT.

This clonotype was counted many times. V and J are TRBV9 and TRBJ1-5; tentative D call: TRBD1 (5 bases). This CDR3 is built from 15 residues. Germline-derived CDR1 and CDR2 are SGDLS and YYNGEE. Trimming took off 2 bases at V and 0 bases at J, with 9 bases between the two ends. DNA for the CDR3: TGTGCCAGCAGCGTCGACAGCAATAGCAATCAGCCCCAGCATTTT. Translating gives CASSVDSNSNQPQHF.

This chain connects TRBV10-3 to TRBJ1-5, with a weak D call TRBD1 (5 bases). Germline V CDR1 and CDR2: ENHRY, SYGVKD. CDR3 length equals 15 residues. V lost 5 bases, J lost 2 bases, and 13 bases lay in between. CDR3 in DNA: TGTGCCATCAGTTCTCAGGGAACGGGCAATCAGCCCCAGCATTTT. It is translated as CAISSQGTGNQPQHF.

A few counts support this clonotype. The CDR3 nucleotides are TGCAGTGCTAGTTGGGGGGGCGGGAGCTGGGGAGAGACCCAGTACTTC. Translated, it gives CSASWGGGSWGETQYF. V usage is TRBV20-1 and J usage is TRBJ2-5; D is possibly TRBD2 (7 bases). V dropped 3 bases and J dropped 4 bases, with 21 bases sitting between them. The CDR3 is made up of 16 amino acids. CDR1 and CDR2 from the germline V gene are DFQATT and SNEGSKA (reference sequence).

The chain is built from TRBV11-1 and TRBJ2-7; 12 bases fit TRBD2. This CDR3 contains 15 residues. V gave up 5 bases and J gave up 6 bases; unmatched junction bases: 8. CDR1 and CDR2 (germline): SGHAT, FQDESV (reference sequence). The CDR3, as DNA: TGTGCCAGCAGCAAAATGACTAGCGGGAGTGGCGAGCAGTACTTC. This sequence encodes CASSKMTSGSGEQYF. Based on the CDR3 plus reference TRBV11-1 and TRBJ2-7, the full variable domain is EAEVAQSPRYKITEKSQAVAFWCDPISGHATLYWYRQILGQGPELLVQFQDESVVDDSQLPKDRFSAERLKGVDSTLKIQPAELGDSAMYLCASSKMTSGSGEQYFGPGTRLTVT.

This clonotype was seen a few times. The chain combines TRBV6-5 with TRBJ2-5; 8 positions agree with TRBD1. Germline V gene lookup returns CDR1 MNHEY and CDR2 SVGAGI. Trimming removed 4 bases from V and 2 bases from J; junction bases left unmatched: 6. This CDR3 spans 15 amino acids. The CDR3 loop reads CASSLRTGTQETQYF. CDR3 nucleotide sequence: TGTGCCAGCAGTTTAAGGACAGGGACACAAGAGACCCAGTACTTC.

This clonotype was observed at least ten times. J is TRBJ2-3 and V is TRBV7-9, with TRBD2 matching over 10 bases. V lost 5 bases to trimming and J lost 6 bases; unmatched junction nucleotides: 5. The CDR3 covers 14 residues. Germline CDR1 SEHNR, CDR2 FQNEAQ (reference sequence). The CDR3 sequence is CASSPLAGVDTQYF. The CDR3 bases are TGTGCCAGCAGCCCGCTAGCGGGGGTCGATACGCAGTATTTT.

The rearrangement joins TRBV11-1 to TRBJ2-2; 8 bases agree with TRBD1. The CDR3 length is 18 residues. Germline V gene sequence: CDR1 SGHAT, CDR2 FQDESV (reference sequence). V shed 6 bases, J shed 5 bases, and the junction held 17 bases outside the gene matches. CDR3 sequence: CASRKPRQGMGSTGELFF. DNA of the CDR3: TGTGCCAGCAGAAAACCAAGACAGGGGATGGGATCTACCGGGGAGCTGTTTTTT.

This sequence joins TRBV6-6 and TRBJ1-2; no definite D call. The CDR3 has 13 amino acids. Trimming left V 5 bases short and J 7 bases short, with 14 bases between. The germline CDR1 and CDR2 sequences are MNHNY and SVGAGI (reference sequence). Here the CDR3 DNA reads TGTGCCAGCAGTCCCGGAGTTCTCAGTGGCTACACCTTC. Translation: CASSPGVLSGYTF.

V usage is TRBV7-9 and J usage is TRBJ2-7; TRBD2 matches 7 bases. V trimming: 8 bases; J trimming: 7 bases; junction bases outside the gene matches: 8. In germline, CDR1 is SEHNR, CDR2 FQNEAQ (reference sequence). The length of the CDR3 is 12 residues. The DNA of the CDR3 is TGTGCCAGCGGGGGGGAGACTGGAGAGCAGTACTTC. Its protein is CASGGETGEQYF.

V is TRBV7-2 and J is TRBJ2-3, with no clear D. Germline V gives CDR1 SGHTA, CDR2 FQGNSA. The CDR3 is made up of 14 amino acids. The V and J ends lost 4 bases and 1 base respectively, with 9 bases between them. The CDR3 DNA sequence: TGTGCCAGCAGCTCAATATCCGGCACAGATACGCAGTATTTT. Its protein product is CASSSISGTDTQYF. The entire variable domain, with the rest obtained from reference TRBV7-2 and TRBJ2-3, is as follows: GAGVSQSPSNKVTEKGKDVELRCDPISGHTALYWYRQSLGQGLEFLIYFQGNSAPDKSGLPSDRFSAERTGGSVSTLTIQRTQQEDSAVYLCASSSISGTDTQYFGPGTRLTVL.

This clonotype has at least ten counts. The genes are TRBV7-2 and TRBJ1-4; no clear D. The CDR3 runs 15 residues. Germline loops: CDR1 SGHTA, CDR2 FQGNSA. V gave up 1 base and J gave up 1 base, with 7 bases separating them. CDR3 bases: TGTGCCAGCAGCTTAGGGCTGGAAACTAATGAAAAACTGTTTTTT. This sequence encodes CASSLGLETNEKLFF.

This clonotype appeared many times. This rearrangement joins TRBV19 to TRBJ2-7; 9 bases fit TRBD1. The V and J ends lost 4 bases and 7 bases, in that order; junction bases with no gene match: 14. CDR1 and CDR2 (germline): LNHDA, SQIVND (reference sequence). The CDR3 is made up of 16 amino acids. The CDR3 here is CASSTPPGQGNREQYF. The CDR3, as DNA: TGTGCCAGTAGTACCCCACCGGGACAGGGTAATCGAGAGCAGTACTTC. Using reference TRBV19 and TRBJ2-7 for the parts outside the CDR3, the full variable domain is DGGITQSPKYLFRKEGQNVTLSCEQNLNHDAMYWYRQDPGQGLRLIYYSQIVNDFQKGDIAEGYSVSREKKESFPLTVTSAQKNPTAFYLCASSTPPGQGNREQYFGPGTRLTVT.

There are many counts of this clonotype. The chain joins TRBV20-1 to TRBJ2-2, with TRBD2 as a possible D gene (5 bases). In germline, CDR1 is DFQATT, CDR2 SNEGSKA (reference sequence). The V end was cut by 4 bases, the J end by 2 bases, with 11 bases between. The CDR3 runs to 14 residues. CDR3 nucleotides: TGCAGTGCTACTGGACTCACAAACACCGGGGAGCTGTTTTTT. This encodes CSATGLTNTGELFF.

This clonotype appeared many times. The chain combines TRBV20-1 with TRBJ2-3; D is unclear. CDR3 length: 13 residues. The V gene lost 0 bases and the J gene lost 0 bases, with 4 bases spanning the gap. Germline loops: CDR1 DFQATT, CDR2 SNEGSKA (reference sequence). DNA for the CDR3: TGCAGTGCTAGAGATCCCAGCACAGATACGCAGTATTTT. Translation gives CSARDPSTDTQYF.

Of note for this clonotype: A much larger clone sits a single nucleotide away, making a read error possible. The V and J genes are TRBV20-1 and TRBJ2-1, with D possibly being TRBD2 (6 bases). The CDR3 consists of 16 residues. Germline V gives CDR1 DFQATT, CDR2 SNEGSKA (reference sequence). The CDR3 here is CSAGDFRGSSYNEQFF. The CDR3 nucleotides read TGCAGTGCTGGAGATTTTCGGGGGAGCTCCTACAATGAGCAGTTCTTC.